This T cell receptor (beta chain) was profiled in a study of molecular identifiers for immune sequencing clone quantification. As for this clonotype: A read error may account for a junction end that differs from germline.

MiXCR, run by TCRdb on the PCR reads, gives a single entry per CDR3 protein. The table has approximately 550,000 distinct CDR3 sequences, roughly 24% seen once. This TCR was sampled from a human donor in good health. Some libraries in this study had Jurkat cell RNA spiked in. Sequenced input: naive CD8+ T cells from blood, with Jurkat cell RNA spiked in. Noted subset: FACS-sorted CD8+CD4-CCR7+CD45RA+ naive T cells.

The CDR3 nucleotides read TGTGCCAGTAGTGCCAATGAGCAGTTCTTC. Its translation: CASSANEQFF. The rearrangement uses TRBV2 and TRBJ2-1; D not resolved. Looked up from germline, CDR1 is SNHLY and CDR2 is FYNNEI. This CDR3 has 10 amino acids. The whole variable domain, filled in from reference TRBV2 and TRBJ2-1, reads EPEVTQTPSHQVTQMGQEVILRCVPISNHLYFYWYRQILGQKVEFLVSFYNNEISEKSEIFDDQFSVERPDGSNFTLKIRSTKLEDSAMYFCASSANEQFFGPGTRLTVL.